This T cell receptor (beta chain) was obtained from a study of CD8+CD57+ T cells in acquired aplastic anemia. About the study: Across the sorted CD4+ and CD8+ cells, DNA amounts averaged roughly 3.5 ug. Findings and caveats of the study: Comparison of patients with controls identified twenty-nine shared CD8+ CDR3 sequences. Patients and controls had CD8+ Simpson's diversity values that were not significantly distinct.

Unmatched junction bases numbered 10, after V lost 3 bases and J lost 6 bases. CDR1 and CDR2 (germline): SGHTA, FQGNSA. This CDR3 contains 17 residues. The template used for profiling TCR beta VDJ and CDR3 was genomic DNA. Using its own MiXCR run on the reads, TCRdb lists one record per CDR3 protein. The sample consists of under 350,000 distinct CDR3 sequences, roughly 50% of them appearing once. This clonotype was counted between two and nine times. Its antigen remains unidentified. This receptor was taken from a human donor with severe aplastic anemia or a healthy control (not recorded which). The sequenced material came from sorted CD4+, CD8+, or CD8+CD57+ T cells (not recorded which) from PBMCs. The rearrangement links TRBV7-2 to TRBJ2-3, with 12 bases fitting TRBD2. CDR3 protein: CASSFPSGGGVRDTQYF. CDR3 nucleotides: TGTGCCAGCAGCTTTCCTAGCGGGGGGGGTGTTAGGGATACGCAGTATTTT. Supplemented by reference TRBV7-2 and TRBJ2-3, the full variable domain reads GAGVSQSPSNKVTEKGKDVELRCDPISGHTALYWYRQSLGQGLEFLIYFQGNSAPDKSGLPSDRFSAERTGGSVSTLTIQRTQQEDSAVYLCASSFPSGGGVRDTQYFGPGTRLTVL.